Only one count was recorded for the clone carrying this T cell receptor (beta chain). Antigen: not known. PCR was performed using 60 Vbeta and 13 Jbeta primers. Repertoires were generated with immunoSEQ multiplex PCR, while TCRdb's copy carries only in-frame clones and drops some. The table lists 130,000 or so clones, approximately 82% of them singletons. This CDR3 comprises 15 residues. Germline CDR1 SQVTM, CDR2 ANQGSEA. J lost 8 bases, V lost 3 bases, and 7 bases had no gene match. These data originate in a study of cytomegalovirus exposure and HLA in healthy donors. General study results and limits: Per published reports, the classifier diagnosed cytomegalovirus status with high specificity and sensitivity. Upon later analysis, HLA-associated TCR beta chains proved more clonally expanded than other, equally common chains. Donors were assumed by presence/absence analyses to have roughly uniform sequencing depth.

The material sequenced was PBMCs. This TCR came from a middle-aged woman in good health and CMV-seronegative. The genes are TRBV29-1 and TRBJ2-1; 13 nucleotides agree with TRBD2. CDR3 sequence reads: CSVDTRTSGRHEQFF. The CDR3 nucleotides read TGCAGCGTTGATACCCGGACTAGCGGGAGACATGAGCAGTTCTTC.